Given below is one T cell receptor (beta chain) in context. What antigen it recognizes has not been identified. Per-nucleotide qualities are absent, and no much larger clonotype sits a single base away. The data belong to a study of OX40 agonist ivuxolimab in advanced cancers. About the investigation overall: Ivuxolimab, which targeted the costimulatory receptor OX40 (CD134), was an agonistic, fully human IgG2 monoclonal antibody. The point of sequencing TCRbeta in the periphery was to test whether ivuxolimab changed TCR sequence diversity and drove clonal T-cell expansion. Of the approximately 53 patients in dose escalation, about 20 had hepatocellular carcinoma, about 15 had melanoma, 9 had renal cell carcinoma and 9 had head and neck cancer. Intravenous ivuxolimab was administered to patients every 2 weeks at six dose levels: 0.01, 0.1, 0.3, 1.5, 3 and 10 mg/kg. Partial responses occurred in three dose-escalation patients, of whom one had hepatocellular carcinoma and two had cutaneous melanoma. The paper reports the monotherapy dose-escalation portion (N of about 50 patients) of the phase I ivuxolimab trial. A male proportion of 82.7% and a mean age of roughly 58 years, ranging from roughly 23 to 80, were recorded for the dose-escalation cohort. Patients were allowed to have had prior anti-PD-1, anti-PD-L1 or anti-CTLA-4 therapy, and around 43% of the dose-escalation patients had been treated with checkpoint inhibitors. Study-wide findings and limitations: Antigen specificity was not determined for the clonally expanded peripheral T cells. Partial responders in the 0.1-3.0 mg/kg groups had among the lowest normalized peripheral clonal expansion, especially among CD8+ T cells. Clonal expansion of both CD4+ and CD8+ blood T cells was observed from baseline to week 6 at doses 0.1 to 3.0 mg/kg. Low levels of normalized T-cell clonal expansion were also seen in some patients who did not respond. After ivuxolimab, expanded clones were on average more numerous among CD8+ T cells than among CD4+ T cells.

The germline V gene gives CDR1 as SGDLS and CDR2 as YYNGEE. From its cysteine to its phenylalanine, the CDR3 spans 12 amino acids. This entry keeps only the CDR3 DNA: 36 bases, framed from base 1. V lost 3 bases and J lost 3 bases; the stretch between them is 3 bases long. The trial excluded patients who had a history of autoimmune disease or who were on systemic immunosuppression. Peripheral blood for TCR sequencing was drawn from every dose cohort at baseline, at cycle 4 day 1 and at cycle 7 day 1. Samples were obtained from an open-label, multicenter, first-in-human phase I dose-escalation trial of ivuxolimab. Adults with locally advanced or metastatic melanoma, renal cell, hepatocellular, or head and neck squamous cell carcinoma were enrolled in the trial. Before TCR sequencing, CD4+ and CD8+ T cells were separately sorted from peripheral blood. Genomic DNA was isolated from the sorted cells so that the TCRbeta CDR3 region could be sequenced. TCRbeta CDR3 regions were sequenced using the immunoSEQ Assay. The clones in this table, taken by TCRdb from immuneACCESS, are in-frame only. Not every clone is retained; where verified, under half of the shortfall comes from an unresolved V gene, and the cause of the rest is unknown. The sample table records about 19,000 clones; roughly 73% of these occur just once. Jointly, the top ten make up roughly 19% of the sample.

Recombination connected TRBV9 to TRBJ2-2; the D gene is not confidently resolved. The source material was CD4+ or CD8+ T cells sorted from blood, sampled in a trial of the OX40 agonist ivuxolimab. The clonotype originates from an adult with an advanced solid tumor such as melanoma, head and neck, liver or kidney cancer. The DNA sequence is TGTGCCAGCAGCGGGGACACCGGGGAGCTGTTTTTT. It encodes CASSGDTGELFF. Where the CDR3 stops, the reference TRBV9 and TRBJ2-2 genes take over; the full variable domain is DSGVTQTPKHLITATGQRVTLRCSPRSGDLSVYWYQQSLDQGLQFLIQYYNGEERAKGNILERFSAQQFPDLHSELNLSSLELGDSALYFCASSGDTGELFFGEGSRLTVL.